The 15 T cell receptor beta chains listed next were all sequenced from one sample in a study of blood T cell repertoires in COVID-19. Assay: immunoSEQ multiplex PCR; the TCRdb copy retains only in-frame clones and omits some. The sample lists roughly 140,000 clones, about nine tenths occurring once. The source material was peripheral blood. The receptors were sampled from a human donor in a cohort sampled during active COVID-19.

The J gene is TRBJ2-2, the V gene TRBV9, with 7 positions matching TRBD2. J gave up 1 base and V 3 bases, and 9 bases lay outside the gene matches. The V gene's germline CDR1 is SGDLS and CDR2 YYNGEE. This CDR3 comprises 17 residues. CDR3 nucleotide sequence: TGTGCCAGCAGCGAGCCCCAATCTAGCGGGAACACCGGGGAGCTGTTTTTT. This sequence encodes CASSEPQSSGNTGELFF.

J is TRBJ2-1 and V is TRBV5-1, with TRBD1 identical over 9 bases. The trim removed 2 bases at V and 7 bases at J, leaving 10 bases unmatched. The germline gives CDR1 SGHRS, CDR2 YFSETQ. The CDR3 has 16 residues. CDR3 in DNA: TGCGCCAGCAGCTTCTTCGACAGGGGGGGATCGAATGAGCAGTTCTTC. This gives the protein CASSFFDRGGSNEQFF.

J is TRBJ2-1 and V is TRBV28; D gene uncertain. CDR3 length: 11 residues. V was cut by 3 bases and J by 8 bases, with 5 bases left in between. CDR1 and CDR2 from the germline V gene are MDHEN and SYDVKM. The CDR3 coding sequence is TGTGCCAGCAGTTTCGGGTATGAGCAGTTCTTC. The encoded protein is CASSFGYEQFF.

The gene calls are TRBV28 and TRBJ2-3; no clear D. The V gene lost 2 bases and the J gene lost 6 bases, with 15 bases spanning the gap. Germline CDR1 reads MDHEN; CDR2 reads SYDVKM. The CDR3 sequence is 15 residues long. The CDR3 here is CASSLVAPLSDTQYF. Written as DNA, the CDR3 is TGTGCCAGCAGTTTAGTCGCTCCCTTGAGCGATACGCAGTATTTT.

The genes are TRBV11-2 and TRBJ1-1; tentatively, D is TRBD1 (5 bases). Trimming shortened V by 5 bases and J by 8 bases, and 18 bases separated the two germline ends. The CDR3 consists of 14 residues. CDR1 is SGHAT, CDR2 FQNNGV, per germline. The CDR3 DNA is TGTGCCAGCAGCCGGGGGGGAGCAAATCGGGAAGCTTTCTTT. Amino acid sequence: CASSRGGANREAFF.

This rearrangement joins TRBV7-9 to TRBJ2-7; 8 nucleotides agree with TRBD2. The V and J ends lost 5 bases and 6 bases, in that order; junction bases with no gene match: 0. This CDR3 spans 11 amino acids. Per germline, CDR1 SEHNR and CDR2 FQNEAQ (reference sequence). The CDR3, as DNA: TGTGCCAGCAGCGCGGGAGGCGAGCAGTACTTC. Amino acids: CASSAGGEQYF.

This chain uses TRBV5-4 with TRBJ2-7; D perhaps matches TRBD1 (5 bases). CDR3 size: 15 residues. Germline assignment: CDR1 SGHNT and CDR2 YYREEE (reference sequence). V was clipped by 4 bases and J by 0 bases, with 14 bases between them. The DNA for the CDR3 is TGTGCCAGCAGCCCGGAAGGGGTGAACTCCTACGAGCAGTACTTC. It yields the protein CASSPEGVNSYEQYF.

This chain joins TRBV7-6 and TRBJ2-5; tentative D call: TRBD1 (5 bases). In germline, CDR1 is SGHVS, CDR2 FNYEAQ. Trimming removed 1 base from V and 1 base from J, with 7 bases in between. The CDR3 spans 14 residues. The CDR3 protein is CASSLVTVQETQYF. The CDR3 DNA reads as TGTGCCAGCAGCTTAGTGACAGTCCAAGAGACCCAGTACTTC.

The J gene is TRBJ2-7, the V gene TRBV9; D is perhaps TRBD1 (5 bases). Trimming pared 4 bases from V and 5 bases from J, leaving 19 bases between. Germline V lookup: CDR1 SGDLS, CDR2 YYNGEE. CDR3 size: 15 residues. The CDR3 DNA reads TGTGCCAGCAGCTCAGATGGGCAGGGTAGAAACGAGCAGTACTTC. This sequence encodes CASSSDGQGRNEQYF.

The chain has TRBV7-9 and TRBJ1-5; 8 positions match TRBD1. V shed 1 base and J 1 base; nucleotides not matched to a gene: 0. Germline V lookup: CDR1 SEHNR, CDR2 FQNEAQ (reference sequence). This CDR3 spans 15 amino acids. CDR3 amino acids: CASSLGQGSNQPQHF. As DNA, the CDR3 is TGTGCCAGCAGCTTAGGACAGGGGAGCAATCAGCCCCAGCATTTT. The full variable domain, rest sourced from reference TRBV7-9 and TRBJ1-5, is DTGVSQNPRHKITKRGQNVTFRCDPISEHNRLYWYRQTLGQGPEFLTYFQNEAQLEKSRLLSDRFSAERPKGSFSTLEIQRTEQGDSAMYLCASSLGQGSNQPQHFGDGTRLSIL.

This clone was seen a single time. The chain joins TRBV4-3 to TRBJ2-4; weak D call: TRBD2 (5 bases). Germline V lookup: CDR1 LGHNA, CDR2 YSLEER. CDR3 length: 13 amino acids. Trimming removed 0 bases at V and 8 bases at J, with 8 bases between. The CDR3 sequence is CASSQEQRDIQYF. The CDR3 DNA follows: TGCGCCAGCAGCCAAGAGCAGAGGGACATTCAGTACTTC.

The rearrangement links TRBV28 to TRBJ1-5; 10 bases are shared with TRBD1. There are 18 residues in the CDR3. J gave up 0 bases and V 2 bases, and 7 bases lay outside the gene matches. In germline, CDR1 is MDHEN, CDR2 SYDVKM. CDR3 coding DNA: TGTGCCAGCAGTTTAAGGGACAGGGGTGAGATTAGCAATCAGCCCCAGCATTTT. Amino acid sequence: CASSLRDRGEISNQPQHF.

The chain recombines TRBV7-6 with TRBJ2-6; maybe TRBD2 (5 bases). The CDR3 runs 18 residues. V was cut by 1 base and J by 0 bases, with 13 bases left in between. Germline CDR1 SGHVS, CDR2 FNYEAQ. The CDR3 sequence is CASSLDTGIRSGANVLTF. For the CDR3, the DNA is TGTGCCAGCAGCTTAGATACGGGAATACGCTCTGGGGCCAACGTCCTGACTTTC.

V usage is TRBV9 and J usage is TRBJ1-2, with TRBD1 as a possible D gene (6 bases). This CDR3 comprises 15 residues. Germline CDR1 is SGDLS and CDR2 is YYNGEE. V lost 2 bases to trimming and J lost 0 bases, with 11 bases between them. DNA for the CDR3: TGTGCCAGCAGCGTGGCTGACAGGTCTAACTATGGCTACACCTTC. Translation: CASSVADRSNYGYTF.

The chain links TRBV6-2 or TRBV6-3 to TRBJ1-6; TRBD1 might be the D (6 bases). Germline V gives CDR1 MNHEY, CDR2 SVGEGT. Trimming stripped 6 bases from V and 4 bases from J, with 19 bases between. CDR3 length: 17 residues. CDR3 sequence: CASSLALTGLYNSPLHF. The CDR3 DNA sequence: TGTGCCAGCAGCCTCGCTCTGACAGGCCTTTATAATTCACCCCTCCACTTT.